The sequence of this T cell receptor (beta chain) was determined in a study of blood T cell repertoires in COVID-19 (dated by TCRdb to about 2020). Study-wide context: The collaborator samples originated in the United States, Italy and Spain and spanned the acute and convalescent phases of COVID-19. The material from the prospective study consisted of cDNA or gDNA derived from T cells, B-cell-depleted T cells, or PBMCs. Samples came from the ongoing ImmuneRACE study (first 160 participants) plus 1,254 subjects from 6 global collaborators. Deeply sampled blood TCRbeta repertoires from subjects exposed to, actively infected with, or recovered from COVID-19 were included in the dataset. Where available, HLA class I and class II types were obtained from metadata supplied by the sample provider rather than from assay-based typing. A freely available public database, intended as a resource for researchers studying the immune response to SARS-CoV-2, is where the repertoires were released. The sample metadata nearly always contained a de-identified subject ID, COVID-19 status, age in years and sex.

TCRbeta CDR3 regions were amplified from genomic DNA by means of the immunoSEQ Assay, a bias-controlled multiplex PCR. As for how the authors treated the data: Within the assay, amplification of reference gene primers was used to estimate how many nucleated cells each sample contained. Sequence reads were collapsed and filtered to measure the absolute abundance of every unique TCRbeta CDR3 rearrangement. For each sample, productive Simpson clonality was calculated as the square root of Simpson's diversity index over productive rearrangements. TCRdb took this table from immuneACCESS and kept in-frame rearrangements with V and J called. Such tables lack part of the clones; where checked against another copy, unresolved V genes explain under half of the gap, and the rest is unexplained. The DNA gave D and trimming, while V, J and clone size come from that table. The sample profile shows approximately 250,000 clones; approximately 88% of them were found once. Together, the top ten hold approximately 3.4% of the sample.

The germline V gene encodes CDR1 MNHEY and CDR2 SVGAGI. Including cysteine and phenylalanine, the CDR3 has 14 amino acids. The read is trimmed to its CDR3 DNA, 42 bases read in frame from base 1. V is pruned by 2 bases and J by 8 bases, leaving 8 bases of the junction without a gene match. This clone was counted only a few times. Its antigen remains undetermined. No base quality values were provided; no much bigger clone lies one nucleotide off. What the authors observed across the whole study: The quantity of clinical and demographic metadata differed by source and by participant and was supplied without curation.

Enrolling through a virtual design, the prospective study's participants ranged in age from roughly 18 to 89 years and lived across 24 United States geographic areas. In the prospective study, participants were assigned to cohorts based on the clinical history participants reported in a screening survey and a study questionnaire. Exposed participants had been in contact with someone with a PCR-confirmed or clinician-diagnosed COVID-19 case within 2 weeks of study entry. In the prospective study, mobile phlebotomists collected whole blood, serum and a nasopharyngeal or oropharyngeal swab from each participant. Participants in the prospective study had the option to provide additional blood draws and questionnaires over a 2-month period. Blood samples from the prospective study were shipped frozen or at room temperature prior to DNA extraction.

The TCR comes from a woman aged 40 to 49 who had been exposed to COVID-19. Sequencing was performed on PBMCs or T cells enriched from blood (not recorded which). The chain links TRBV6-5 with TRBJ1-2; 7 nucleotides in the junction match TRBD1. The nucleotides are TGTGCCAGCAGTTACCAGGGGGGAAAAGGGGGCTACACCTTC. Translated, this gives CASSYQGGKGGYTF.